This is a list of T cell receptor beta chains from one sample in a study of T cells in Graves' hyperthyroidism and ophthalmopathy. One entry per CDR3 protein results from TCRdb running MiXCR on the multiplex PCR reads. The sample records nearly 750,000 distinct CDR3 sequences, about 35% being singletons. Sequenced: blood. The receptor set was obtained from a middle-aged woman with Graves' hyperthyroidism. CDR3s leave out the opening cysteine and the closing phenylalanine or tryptophan. The D gene is left open where the match is weak. Not all rows give a size; the values are once, few, many and, for expanded clones, a class.

V gene: TRBV2; D gene: TRBD1; J gene: TRBJ1-1; clone size: many; CDR3 protein: ASSLQGARVSEAF
V gene: TRBV10-3; D gene: .; J gene: TRBJ1-2; clone size: many; CDR3 protein: AIHGGNYGYT
V gene: TRBV6-5; D gene: TRBD2; J gene: TRBJ2-6; clone size: few; CDR3 protein: ASSYSGLAARSGANVLT
V gene: TRBV10-3; D gene: .; J gene: TRBJ1-2; clone size: many; CDR3 protein: AISEALGGYT
V gene: TRBV10-3; D gene: .; J gene: TRBJ1-1; clone size: many; CDR3 protein: ASLPMVGQIMNTEAF
V gene: TRBV7-9; D gene: TRBD1; J gene: TRBJ1-1; clone size: .; CDR3 protein: ASRRTGGDAF
V gene: TRBV4-1; D gene: .; J gene: TRBJ2-5; clone size: .; CDR3 protein: ASSHRAVGQETQY
V gene: TRBV20-1; D gene: .; J gene: TRBJ2-5; clone size: .; CDR3 protein: SARDQGGGQPQY
V gene: TRBV28; D gene: .; J gene: TRBJ2-7; clone size: few; CDR3 protein: ASKWTVGEQY
V gene: TRBV12-3/TRBV12-4; D gene: .; J gene: TRBJ2-7; clone size: .; CDR3 protein: ASSQDSGGQSSYEQY
V gene: TRBV20-1; D gene: .; J gene: TRBJ1-2; clone size: many; CDR3 protein: SASAGRGRGGYT
V gene: TRBV29-1; D gene: .; J gene: TRBJ2-7; clone size: many; CDR3 protein: SVAPRSLYEQY
V gene: TRBV10-3; D gene: TRBD2; J gene: TRBJ2-3; clone size: .; CDR3 protein: AISRLAGGTDTQY
V gene: TRBV7-3; D gene: TRBD1; J gene: TRBJ1-2; clone size: .; CDR3 protein: ASSPSIGTGNNYGYT
V gene: TRBV29-1; D gene: TRBD1; J gene: TRBJ2-7; clone size: many; CDR3 protein: SARQGPSYEQY
V gene: TRBV6-6; D gene: TRBD1; J gene: TRBJ1-1; clone size: few; CDR3 protein: ASTVLTGLNLNTEAF
V gene: TRBV7-9; D gene: .; J gene: TRBJ1-5; clone size: .; CDR3 protein: ASSLDGGGLAEPQH
V gene: TRBV6-2/TRBV6-3; D gene: TRBD1; J gene: TRBJ1-5; clone size: .; CDR3 protein: ASSRGLSSNQPQH
V gene: TRBV4-1; D gene: .; J gene: TRBJ2-6; clone size: .; CDR3 protein: ASSPQLYSGANVLT
V gene: TRBV19; D gene: TRBD1; J gene: TRBJ1-1; clone size: .; CDR3 protein: ASSPTGAKNTEAF
V gene: TRBV11-2; D gene: TRBD2; J gene: TRBJ2-7; clone size: .; CDR3 protein: ASTIGGAYEQY
V gene: TRBV7-2; D gene: TRBD2; J gene: TRBJ2-5; clone size: few; CDR3 protein: ASSFSGSMGETQY
V gene: TRBV20-1; D gene: .; J gene: TRBJ1-5; clone size: .; CDR3 protein: SASPGTDQPQH
V gene: TRBV9; D gene: TRBD1; J gene: TRBJ2-7; clone size: many; CDR3 protein: ASSPRTGTYEQY
V gene: TRBV2; D gene: .; J gene: TRBJ2-7; clone size: many; CDR3 protein: ASSYAEQY
V gene: TRBV5-6; D gene: .; J gene: TRBJ1-1; clone size: few; CDR3 protein: ASSSSRAGEAF
V gene: TRBV7-9; D gene: TRBD1; J gene: TRBJ1-2; clone size: .; CDR3 protein: ASTLGQGADGYT
V gene: TRBV2; D gene: .; J gene: TRBJ2-3; clone size: .; CDR3 protein: ASAGAEGDTQY
V gene: TRBV27; D gene: .; J gene: TRBJ1-5; clone size: few; CDR3 protein: ASSLGGFQPQH
V gene: TRBV5-1; D gene: .; J gene: TRBJ1-1; clone size: .; CDR3 protein: ASSATGPEDTEAF
V gene: TRBV4-3; D gene: .; J gene: TRBJ1-2; clone size: .; CDR3 protein: ASSQDPGSYT
V gene: TRBV2; D gene: .; J gene: TRBJ1-4; clone size: many; CDR3 protein: ASSESSGFAKLF
V gene: TRBV6-5; D gene: .; J gene: TRBJ2-2; clone size: few; CDR3 protein: ASSHPPYAGELF
V gene: TRBV10-2; D gene: .; J gene: TRBJ1-1; clone size: .; CDR3 protein: AWSGTGGFTEAF
V gene: TRBV2; D gene: TRBD1; J gene: TRBJ1-1; clone size: many; CDR3 protein: ASNPTGGTEAF
V gene: TRBV10-3; D gene: .; J gene: TRBJ1-3; clone size: many; CDR3 protein: AISESEGSGNTIY
V gene: TRBV12-3/TRBV12-4; D gene: .; J gene: TRBJ2-7; clone size: .; CDR3 protein: ASSQTAAYEQY
V gene: TRBV7-6; D gene: TRBD2; J gene: TRBJ2-1; clone size: many; CDR3 protein: ASSLTSGGHNEQF
V gene: TRBV7-8; D gene: .; J gene: TRBJ2-7; clone size: .; CDR3 protein: ASSWTSRGANYEQY
V gene: TRBV20-1; D gene: TRBD1; J gene: TRBJ2-5; clone size: .; CDR3 protein: SARDPGQGAYETQY
V gene: TRBV6-5; D gene: .; J gene: TRBJ1-5; clone size: few; CDR3 protein: ASSYNGGNQQPQH